This T cell receptor beta chain emerged from a study of T cell responses to AZD1222 COVID-19 vaccine. About this clone: The target antigen is unknown.

The study, taken as a whole, reports: Most donors were white British, females outnumbered males, and clonal diversity was possibly underestimated. Seropositive at baseline were only a handful of AZD1222 recipients. Spike was spanned by vaccine-associated CD4 TCRs, which were dominant at 160-218 and 743-854. Repertoires were obtained only post-peak T cell response.

Produced via immunoSEQ multiplex PCR; TCRdb's table is partial and in-frame only. The table shows 90,000 to 110,000 clones, with 88% occurring only once. The CDR3 extends over 18 amino acids. Germline CDR1 and CDR2: LGHDT and YNNKEL (reference sequence). The germline V and J ends were trimmed by 4 bases and 0 bases, with 19 bases remaining between them. This chain uses TRBV3-1 (or the pseudogene TRBV3-2) with TRBJ1-3; perhaps TRBD1 as D (6 bases). The sequences come from peripheral blood, collected on day 0 of AZD1222 vaccination. This TCR came from an adult in good health. The CDR3 coding sequence is TGTGCCAGCAGCCGAACAGCCTGGGAGGGGGTCTCTGGAAACACCATATATTTT. Protein sequence: CASSRTAWEGVSGNTIYF.